The 28 T cell receptor beta chains listed next were all sequenced from one sample in a study of blood T cell repertoires in COVID-19. Here immunoSEQ multiplex PCR was the method, and the copy in TCRdb shows in-frame clones only, minus some. In the table there are roughly 250,000 clones, 70% to 90% of which are singletons. The specimen sequenced was peripheral blood. The receptors originated from a woman between 40 and 50 years old who had recovered from COVID-19.

The chain is built from TRBV19 and TRBJ1-2, with D tentatively TRBD1 (6 bases). CDR3 length: 14 amino acids. Germline-derived CDR1 and CDR2 are LNHDA and SQIVND (reference sequence). Between the trimmed V and J ends, which lost 3 bases and 1 base, there was a span of 9 bases. CDR3 nucleotide sequence: TGTGCCAGTAGTATTAGGGGGTATAACTATGGCTACACCTTC. Protein sequence: CASSIRGYNYGYTF.

The sample holds a few counts of this clone. The V call is TRBV14, the J call TRBJ2-7; D is unclear. Germline CDR1 is SGHDN and CDR2 is FVKESK. Trimming took 4 bases from V and 5 from J, leaving 12 bases between them. There are 13 residues in the CDR3. CDR3 in amino acids: CASSPRIRDEQYF. The CDR3 DNA reads as TGTGCCAGCAGCCCAAGGATTCGGGACGAGCAGTACTTC.

CDR3 in DNA: TGTGCCAGCAGCTTAGGGTGGGCCAACACCGGGGAGCTGTTTTTT. Its translation is CASSLGWANTGELFF. J is TRBJ2-2 and V is TRBV7-9; no clear D gene. Germline loops: CDR1 SEHNR, CDR2 FQNEAQ (reference sequence). The CDR3 length is 15 residues. Deletions cut 1 base from V and 2 bases from J, with 8 bases between.

The CDR3 sequence is CASSLRQGGSGNTIYF. CDR3 DNA sequence: TGCGCCAGCAGCCTTCGTCAGGGAGGTTCTGGAAACACCATATATTTT. The gene calls are TRBV5-1 and TRBJ1-3, with a weak D call TRBD1 (5 bases). Germline CDR1 reads SGHRS; CDR2 reads YFSETQ. V lost 4 bases, J lost 1 base, and 15 bases lay in between. The CDR3 extends over 16 amino acids.

The chain combines TRBV3-1 (or the pseudogene TRBV3-2) with TRBJ1-4, with D hard to call. There are 14 residues in the CDR3. The germline V and J ends were trimmed by 1 base and 11 bases, with 14 bases remaining between them. Germline values: CDR1 LGHDT, CDR2 YNNKEL (reference sequence). The CDR3 nucleotides are TGTGCCAGCAGCCAAGTCCGGGGAGGTGGGAAACTGTTTTTT. Its protein product is CASSQVRGGGKLFF.

This clone was seen more than once but under ten times. The chain joins TRBV7-9 to TRBJ1-2; D not resolved. Germline V lookup: CDR1 SEHNR, CDR2 FQNEAQ (reference sequence). Trimming took off 3 bases at V and 8 bases at J, with 13 bases between the two ends. This CDR3 is built from 13 residues. DNA of the CDR3: TGTGCCAGCAGCTTGAGGATTAACGGAGGCTACACCTTC. Amino acids: CASSLRINGGYTF.

This chain connects TRBV15 to TRBJ1-3, with 10 bases lining up with TRBD1. The J segment lost 4 bases and the V segment lost 1 base, leaving 4 bases of the junction unmatched. CDR1 is LNHNV, CDR2 YYDKDF, per germline (reference sequence). This CDR3 comprises 16 residues. CDR3 loop: CATSRGDRGGGNTIYF. The CDR3 DNA reads TGTGCCACCAGCAGAGGGGACAGGGGAGGAGGAAACACCATATATTTT.

This clone was seen once. CDR3 sequence reads: CASSYSDRDNYGYTF. DNA of the CDR3: TGTGCCAGCAGTTACAGTGACAGGGACAACTATGGCTACACCTTC. The chain carries TRBV6-2 or TRBV6-3 and TRBJ1-2, with 7 positions matching TRBD1. Looked up from germline, CDR1 is MNHEY and CDR2 is SVGEGT. Trimming took 2 bases from V and 2 from J; bases not matched to a gene: 5. This CDR3 region has 15 residues.

V and J are TRBV28 and TRBJ2-7, with 11 bases aligning to TRBD1. Per the germline V gene, CDR1 is MDHEN and CDR2 is SYDVKM. V was pared by 8 bases and J by 7 bases, with 16 bases of the junction left unmatched. The CDR3 consists of 16 residues. Here the CDR3 reads CASRSTGTGGYREQYF. For the CDR3, the DNA is TGTGCCAGCCGATCAACGGGGACAGGGGGTTATAGGGAGCAGTACTTC.

This clone was counted a single time. The chain recombines TRBV19 with TRBJ1-4; perhaps TRBD1 as D (5 bases). CDR1 is LNHDA, CDR2 SQIVND, per germline (reference sequence). Deletions cut 5 bases from V and 8 bases from J, with 12 bases between. CDR3 size: 13 residues. CDR3 protein: CASSGQGYEKLFF. In DNA, the CDR3 is TGTGCCAGTAGTGGGCAGGGTTACGAAAAACTGTTTTTT.

For the CDR3, the DNA is TGTGCCTGGAGTGCTTCGAGACAGACTGGGGCCAACGTCCTGACTTTC. It yields the protein CAWSASRQTGANVLTF. This sequence joins TRBV30 and TRBJ2-6, with D possibly being TRBD1 (5 bases). The CDR3 has 16 amino acids. Germline loops: CDR1 GTSNPN, CDR2 SVGIG (reference sequence). V was cut by 1 base and J by 2 bases, with 12 bases left in between.

The V gene is TRBV7-3, the J gene TRBJ2-3; weak D call: TRBD2 (5 bases). The V gene lost 2 bases and the J gene lost 2 bases, with 14 bases spanning the gap. Looked up from germline, CDR1 is SGHTA and CDR2 is FQGTGA. The CDR3 contains 16 residues. DNA of the CDR3: TGTGCCAGCAGCTTACAGGCTGAAGCGGTCACAGATACGCAGTATTTT. Translation gives CASSLQAEAVTDTQYF.

The CDR3 DNA sequence: TGTGCCAGCACCAAAGACAGTCCTAACACTGAAGCTTTCTTT. The encoded protein is CASTKDSPNTEAFF. The V call is TRBV2, the J call TRBJ1-1, with D tentatively TRBD1 (5 bases). Germline values: CDR1 SNHLY, CDR2 FYNNEI. The CDR3 consists of 14 residues. Trimming left V 7 bases short and J 2 bases short, with 14 bases between.

This chain links TRBV4-3 with TRBJ2-1; tentatively, D is TRBD1 (6 bases). V gave up 1 base and J gave up 0 bases, with 10 bases separating them. In germline, CDR1 is LGHNA, CDR2 YSLEER. The CDR3 spans 16 residues. The CDR3 sequence is CASSQGGQPSYNEQFF. CDR3 bases: TGCGCCAGCAGCCAAGGAGGACAGCCCTCCTACAATGAGCAGTTCTTC.

The V gene is TRBV4-2, the J gene TRBJ1-2, with 8 bases identical to TRBD1. Germline V CDR1 and CDR2: LGHNA, YNFKEQ. The V gene end was trimmed by 2 bases and the J gene end by 6 bases; junction bases not matched to a gene: 11. This CDR3 spans 16 amino acids. This CDR3 is CASSQLLGQGFHGYTF. CDR3 nucleotide sequence: TGTGCCAGCAGCCAACTACTAGGACAGGGATTCCATGGCTACACCTTC.

The chain links TRBV7-9 to TRBJ2-2; TRBD1 agrees at 9 bases. V was clipped by 6 bases and J by 1 base; unmatched bases: 6. The CDR3 loop spans 16 amino acids. Germline assignment: CDR1 SEHNR and CDR2 FQNEAQ (reference sequence). The CDR3 sequence is CASRWGQGRNTGELFF. DNA of the CDR3: TGTGCCAGCAGATGGGGACAGGGTAGGAACACCGGGGAGCTGTTTTTT.

This chain connects TRBV29-1 to TRBJ1-2; D might be TRBD1 (6 bases). V gave up 8 bases and J gave up 8 bases, with 21 bases separating them. The CDR3 totals 13 residues. Germline loops: CDR1 SQVTM, CDR2 ANQGSEA. The CDR3 region has the DNA TGCAGCCTAACCACAGGGAATTCGGGAGGCTACACCTTC. This sequence encodes CSLTTGNSGGYTF.

The chain employs TRBV6-5 and TRBJ2-7; 12 bases line up with TRBD2. Germline CDR1 MNHEY, CDR2 SVGAGI. V lost 5 bases to trimming and J lost 2 bases; unmatched junction nucleotides: 4. The CDR3 length is 15 residues. The CDR3 spells CASSPLAGGPYEQYF. The CDR3 bases are TGTGCCAGCAGTCCGCTAGCGGGGGGGCCCTACGAGCAGTACTTC.

J is TRBJ1-2 and V is TRBV12-5; D may be TRBD1 (6 bases). This CDR3 has 12 amino acids. Germline V gene lookup returns CDR1 LGHNT and CDR2 FRNRAP. Trimming pared 6 bases from V and 4 bases from J, leaving 9 bases between. As DNA, the CDR3 is TGTGCTAGTGGAGCAGGGGTCTATGGCTACACCTTC. Amino acids: CASGAGVYGYTF.

The count of this clone is one. V usage is TRBV3-1 (or the pseudogene TRBV3-2) and J usage is TRBJ2-7, with a tentative D call TRBD1 (5 bases). V was cut by 1 base and J by 6 bases, with 19 bases left in between. Germline-derived CDR1 and CDR2 are LGHDT and YNNKEL (reference sequence). The CDR3 has 16 amino acids. The CDR3 loop reads CASSQGSAARRGEQYF. The CDR3 bases are TGTGCCAGCAGCCAAGGCTCGGCAGCCCGTAGGGGCGAGCAGTACTTC.

The chain carries TRBV5-4 and TRBJ2-5; D is possibly TRBD1 (5 bases). Trimming cost V 1 base and J 4 bases, with 8 bases left between them. The CDR3 sequence is 13 residues long. Germline V lookup: CDR1 SGHNT, CDR2 YYREEE (reference sequence). The CDR3 loop reads CASSLPGSETQYF. The CDR3 DNA reads as TGTGCCAGCAGCTTGCCAGGGTCAGAGACCCAGTACTTC.

The chain uses TRBV6-2 or TRBV6-3 and TRBJ2-7, with D maybe TRBD1 (7 bases). The germline gives CDR1 MNHEY, CDR2 SVGEGT. V was shortened by 2 bases and J by 2 bases, with 13 bases between the two germline ends. CDR3 length equals 15 residues. This chain's CDR3 is CASSYPTGEAYEQYF. Here the CDR3 DNA reads TGTGCCAGCAGTTACCCCACAGGGGAGGCCTACGAGCAGTACTTC.

V gene TRBV5-1 combines with J gene TRBJ2-7; 11 bases map to TRBD1. Looked up from germline, CDR1 is SGHRS and CDR2 is YFSETQ. This CDR3 is built from 15 residues. After removal of 4 bases from V and 5 bases from J, the junction contained 8 bases not matched to a gene. The CDR3 DNA sequence: TGCGCCAGCAGCGCCGGACAGGGGGCAGAGGACGAGCAGTACTTC. It encodes CASSAGQGAEDEQYF.

The chain joins TRBV25-1 to TRBJ1-6; D not resolved. Germline V gene data show CDR1 as MGHDK and CDR2 as SYGVNS. Between the trimmed V and J ends, which lost 8 bases and 0 bases, there was a span of 8 bases. The CDR3 runs 14 residues. Here the CDR3 reads CASRSSSYNSPLHF. Here the CDR3 DNA reads TGTGCCAGCCGTTCTAGCTCCTATAATTCACCCCTCCACTTT.

The rearrangement uses TRBV6-5 and TRBJ2-7; TRBD2 agrees at 8 bases. Germline lookup yields CDR1 MNHEY and CDR2 SVGAGI. Unmatched junction bases numbered 8, after V lost 6 bases and J lost 1 base. This CDR3 has 15 residues. The CDR3 sequence: CASRLSGRGSYEQYF. In DNA, the CDR3 is TGTGCCAGCAGACTAAGCGGGAGAGGATCCTACGAGCAGTACTTC.

The chain employs TRBV19 and TRBJ1-1, with unresolved D. The CDR3 is made up of 13 amino acids. Trimming took 6 bases from V and 2 from J, leaving 10 bases between them. Germline V CDR1 and CDR2: LNHDA, SQIVND (reference sequence). The CDR3 here is CASSGYRNTEAFF. The CDR3 nucleotides are TGTGCCAGTAGCGGGTATCGTAACACTGAAGCTTTCTTT.

The table lists this clone with a count of one. V and J are TRBV3-1 (or the pseudogene TRBV3-2) and TRBJ2-3, with D possibly TRBD2 on 5 matching bases. The germline V gene has CDR1 LGHDT and CDR2 YNNKEL (reference sequence). The CDR3 loop spans 17 amino acids. Trimming removed 0 bases from V and 2 bases from J, with 15 bases in between. Written as DNA, the CDR3 is TGTGCCAGCAGCCAAGATATTGCGCGGGTTTTCACAGATACGCAGTATTTT. Its protein is CASSQDIARVFTDTQYF.

The rearrangement uses TRBV6-2 or TRBV6-3 and TRBJ1-1, with D perhaps TRBD1 (6 bases). The CDR3 sequence is 14 residues long. The V gene lost 0 bases and the J gene lost 10 bases, with 15 bases spanning the gap. CDR1 is MNHEY and CDR2 is SVGEGT in the germline V gene. CDR3 loop: CASSYSASGGPAFF. In DNA form, the CDR3 reads TGTGCCAGCAGTTACTCCGCGTCGGGGGGGCCAGCTTTCTTT.